The 27 T cell receptor beta chains presented below share a single source sample, sequenced in a study of Ad26.COV2.S vaccination and SARS-CoV-2 variants. The treatment: some 20 received Ad26.COV2.S at low or high dose, single or two shots; five or six received placebo; per-sample allocation not given. Sampling happened 63 days after the first vaccine or placebo injection. The method was immunoSEQ multiplex PCR; TCRdb's version includes in-frame clones alone and lacks a portion of them. In the table there are around 300,000 clones, approximately 90% of which are singletons. The source material was peripheral blood, sampled in a trial of Ad26.COV2.S vaccine versus placebo. Receptors were obtained from a person aged 18-65 years who received the Ad26.COV2.S COVID-19 vaccine or a placebo.

As to this clone: This sample includes further DNA sequences coding for the same CDR3. The rearrangement joins TRBV19 to TRBJ1-1, with 10 bases matching TRBD1. Trimming took 5 bases from V and 5 from J; bases not matched to a gene: 5. Germline V gene lookup returns CDR1 LNHDA and CDR2 SQIVND (reference sequence). The CDR3 totals 14 residues. The CDR3 nucleotides are TGTGCCAGTAGTCTCCGGACAGGGGGGACTGAAGCTTTCTTT. This encodes CASSLRTGGTEAFF.

The rearrangement joins TRBV28 to TRBJ1-6; D is unresolved. This CDR3 is built from 14 residues. CDR1 is MDHEN and CDR2 is SYDVKM in the germline V gene. The V end was cut by 7 bases, the J end by 7 bases, with 14 bases between. The CDR3 is CASKLGGRNSPLHF. CDR3 nucleotide sequence: TGTGCCAGCAAGCTGGGAGGGCGGAATTCACCCCTCCACTTT.

The chain links TRBV19 to TRBJ1-3, with 7 bases lining up with TRBD1. CDR1 is LNHDA and CDR2 is SQIVND in the germline V gene (reference sequence). Trimming took 9 bases from V and 0 from J; bases not matched to a gene: 8. The CDR3 has 15 amino acids. The CDR3 sequence is CASNRQGTSGNTIYF. The CDR3 DNA sequence: TGTGCCAGCAACCGACAGGGAACCTCTGGAAACACCATATATTTT. Based on the CDR3 plus reference TRBV19 and TRBJ1-3, the full variable domain is DGGITQSPKYLFRKEGQNVTLSCEQNLNHDAMYWYRQDPGQGLRLIYYSQIVNDFQKGDIAEGYSVSREKKESFPLTVTSAQKNPTAFYLCASNRQGTSGNTIYFGEGSWLTVV.

The chain couples TRBV7-9 to TRBJ1-5; TRBD1 agrees at 7 bases. The CDR3 contains 14 residues. V lost 4 bases to trimming and J lost 5 bases; unmatched junction nucleotides: 5. CDR1 and CDR2 (germline): SEHNR, FQNEAQ (reference sequence). CDR3 in amino acids: CASSYGTADQPQHF. CDR3 DNA: TGTGCCAGCAGCTACGGGACAGCTGATCAGCCCCAGCATTTT.

This chain uses TRBV15 with TRBJ1-6; D is possibly TRBD1 (5 bases). The CDR3 has 15 residues. Deletions cut 5 bases from V and 3 bases from J, with 11 bases between. CDR1 and CDR2 from the germline V gene are LNHNV and YYDKDF (reference sequence). The CDR3 nucleotides are TGTGCCACCAGCGCCCAGGGAGGCTATAATTCACCCCTCCACTTT. Translated: CATSAQGGYNSPLHF.

The rearrangement uses TRBV27 and TRBJ2-6; D gene uncertain. V was cut by 4 bases and J by 1 base, with 5 bases left in between. Germline CDR1 MNHEY, CDR2 SMNVEV (reference sequence). CDR3 length: 14 amino acids. The CDR3, as DNA: TGTGCCAGCAGTTCACGATCTGGGGCCAACGTCCTGACTTTC. It translates to CASSSRSGANVLTF.

The chain is built from TRBV11-2 and TRBJ1-1; the D gene is possibly TRBD1 (5 bases). Germline assignment: CDR1 SGHAT and CDR2 FQNNGV. With 4 bases removed from V and 3 bases from J, the gap between germline ends came to 21 bases. This CDR3 has 17 amino acids. DNA of the CDR3: TGTGCCAGCAGCTCCTTGCTCGAGACTTACAGGCACACTGAAGCTTTCTTT. Amino acids: CASSSLLETYRHTEAFF.

This sequence joins TRBV4-3 and TRBJ1-6; D is uncertain. Germline V gene lookup returns CDR1 LGHNA and CDR2 YSLEER. V was shortened by 0 bases and J by 6 bases, with 9 bases between the two germline ends. The CDR3 has 15 amino acids. The CDR3 here is CASSQEAELNSPLHF. CDR3 sequence (DNA): TGCGCCAGCAGCCAAGAGGCGGAACTTAATTCACCCCTCCACTTT.

The V and J genes are TRBV11-3 and TRBJ2-2, with no clear D. The germline V gene encodes CDR1 SGHNT and CDR2 YENEEA. The CDR3 loop spans 12 amino acids. V lost 5 bases and J 5 bases, leaving 6 bases between the germline ends. CDR3 protein: CASSPMTGELFF. CDR3 DNA: TGTGCCAGCAGCCCAATGACCGGGGAGCTGTTTTTT.

The count of this clone is one. The CDR3 DNA sequence: TGTGCCAGCAGCTTAGTCCAAGGGGGACGGAACGAGCAGTACTTC. It encodes CASSLVQGGRNEQYF. This chain links TRBV7-9 with TRBJ2-7; the D gene is possibly TRBD1 (6 bases). The V end lost 1 base, the J end lost 5 bases, and 15 bases lay between the germline ends. CDR3 length: 15 residues. Germline V gene sequence: CDR1 SEHNR, CDR2 FQNEAQ (reference sequence).

The CDR3 reads CASSQDHGGGTEAFF. The DNA of the CDR3 is TGCGCCAGCAGCCAAGATCATGGAGGGGGCACTGAAGCTTTCTTT. The chain employs TRBV4-1 and TRBJ1-1, with D possibly being TRBD1 (6 bases). V shed 0 bases and J shed 4 bases, with 12 bases lying between them. Germline lookup yields CDR1 MGHRA and CDR2 YSYEKL. The CDR3 is 15 residues long.

This chain uses TRBV6-6 with TRBJ2-2; no definite D call. The CDR3 consists of 13 residues. Germline V gives CDR1 MNHNY, CDR2 SVGAGI (reference sequence). Trimming shortened V by 6 bases and J by 4 bases, and 9 bases separated the two germline ends. The CDR3: CASRRHTTGELFF. Here the CDR3 DNA reads TGTGCCAGCAGACGACATACCACCGGGGAGCTGTTTTTT.

This clone came up a few times. This chain connects TRBV5-1 to TRBJ1-4, with D hard to call. The CDR3 extends over 16 amino acids. Germline lookup yields CDR1 SGHRS and CDR2 YFSETQ. Trimming stripped 5 bases from V and 0 bases from J, with 14 bases between. DNA of the CDR3: TGCGCCAGCAGTCGGGAGCTTCCCTCAACTAATGAAAAACTGTTTTTT. This gives the protein CASSRELPSTNEKLFF. The variable domain in full, with the rest retrieved from reference TRBV5-1 and TRBJ1-4, is KAGVTQTPRYLIKTRGQQVTLSCSPISGHRSVSWYQQTPGQGLQFLFEYFSETQRNKGNFPGRFSGRQFSNSRSEMNVSTLELGDSALYLCASSRELPSTNEKLFFGSGTQLSVL.

This rearrangement joins TRBV10-1 to TRBJ1-1; 7 bases align to TRBD1. The CDR3 totals 13 residues. With 5 bases clipped from V and 6 bases from J, the junction kept 6 bases outside the gene matches. Germline-derived CDR1 and CDR2 are WNHNN and SYGVQD (reference sequence). This CDR3 is CASSPTGFPEAFF. The CDR3 DNA is TGCGCCAGCAGTCCGACAGGGTTCCCTGAAGCTTTCTTT.

About this clone: This sample also contains other DNA sequences that code for the same CDR3. The chain combines TRBV5-1 with TRBJ2-3; no reliable D call. Germline V gives CDR1 SGHRS, CDR2 YFSETQ. This CDR3 is 11 amino acids long. V lost 0 bases and J 5 bases, leaving 1 base between the germline ends. This CDR3 is CASSLGDTQYF. The CDR3 DNA reads as TGCGCCAGCAGCTTGGGAGATACGCAGTATTTT.

The rearrangement links TRBV9 to TRBJ2-2; D might be TRBD2 (6 bases). Trimming left V 0 bases short and J 5 bases short, with 8 bases between. Germline V gene lookup returns CDR1 SGDLS and CDR2 YYNGEE. CDR3 length: 14 amino acids. CDR3 in DNA: TGTGCCAGCAGCGTAGTACGGGGGACCGGGGAGCTGTTTTTT. It specifies CASSVVRGTGELFF.

The chain joins TRBV4-1 to TRBJ2-7, with D possibly TRBD1 on 6 matching bases. V dropped 1 base and J dropped 4 bases, with 11 bases sitting between them. This CDR3 is 14 amino acids long. Germline V gives CDR1 MGHRA, CDR2 YSYEKL. CDR3 in amino acids: CASSQVQGQYEQYF. The CDR3 region has the DNA TGCGCCAGCAGCCAAGTTCAGGGGCAATACGAGCAGTACTTC.

The chain couples TRBV19 to TRBJ1-3, with D unclear. Trimming left V 4 bases short and J 0 bases short, with 19 bases between. The CDR3 length is 18 residues. The germline V gene encodes CDR1 LNHDA and CDR2 SQIVND (reference sequence). CDR3 residues: CASSTSLSAFSSGNTIYF. The DNA for the CDR3 is TGTGCCAGTAGTACTTCACTCTCAGCTTTCTCCTCTGGAAACACCATATATTTT.

This clone was found once. The gene calls are TRBV7-9 and TRBJ2-2; 8 positions match TRBD1. The CDR3 extends over 16 amino acids. Unmatched junction bases numbered 5, after V lost 3 bases and J lost 2 bases. CDR1 and CDR2 (germline): SEHNR, FQNEAQ (reference sequence). CDR3 coding DNA: TGTGCCAGCAGCTTCGCCCCAGGGGGCAACACCGGGGAGCTGTTTTTT. Translated: CASSFAPGGNTGELFF.

Comments on this clone: Distinct nucleotide sequences in the sample also encode this CDR3. The chain has TRBV4-2 and TRBJ2-7; weak D call: TRBD1 (6 bases). Trimming took 3 bases from V and 3 from J, leaving 12 bases between them. CDR1 is LGHNA, CDR2 YNFKEQ, per germline. The CDR3 spans 14 residues. The CDR3 nucleotides are TGTGCCAGCAGCCACCAGACAGGTAACTACGAGCAGTACTTC. It translates to CASSHQTGNYEQYF.

The chain recombines TRBV5-1 with TRBJ2-1; 12 positions match TRBD2. The germline CDR1 and CDR2 sequences are SGHRS and YFSETQ. The J segment lost 0 bases and the V segment lost 0 bases, leaving 4 bases of the junction unmatched. This CDR3 is 18 amino acids long. This chain's CDR3 is CASSLGTSGVSSYNEQFF. The DNA for the CDR3 is TGCGCCAGCAGCTTGGGGACTAGCGGGGTAAGCTCCTACAATGAGCAGTTCTTC.

The V gene is TRBV18, the J gene TRBJ2-1; D assignment may be TRBD1 or TRBD2 (5 bases each). Per germline, CDR1 KGHSH and CDR2 LQKENI. The CDR3 is 13 amino acids. V was trimmed by 3 bases and J by 8 bases, leaving 11 bases between them. DNA of the CDR3: TGTGCCAGCTCACCTGTAGGGGAGTATGAGCAGTTCTTC. This translates into CASSPVGEYEQFF.

The V gene is TRBV5-1, the J gene TRBJ2-3; D possibly uses TRBD1 or TRBD2 (5 bases each). Germline V gives CDR1 SGHRS, CDR2 YFSETQ. This CDR3 contains 15 residues. Trimming cost V 0 bases and J 2 bases, with 10 bases left between them. The CDR3 DNA follows: TGCGCCAGCAGCTTGGAGGGGACCGCCACAGATACGCAGTATTTT. Protein product: CASSLEGTATDTQYF.

The chain uses TRBV6-5 and TRBJ2-2; D ambiguous. Trimming removed 3 bases at V and 5 bases at J, with 10 bases between. This CDR3 contains 14 residues. The germline V gene encodes CDR1 MNHEY and CDR2 SVGAGI. The chain's CDR3 is CASSYTMGTGELFF. As DNA, the CDR3 is TGTGCCAGCAGTTATACTATGGGAACCGGGGAGCTGTTTTTT.

The genes are TRBV27 and TRBJ2-2; TRBD2 matches at 8 bases. Per germline, CDR1 MNHEY and CDR2 SMNVEV (reference sequence). This CDR3 spans 16 amino acids. V lost 7 bases and J lost 3; bases outside the gene matches: 10. CDR3 sequence: CASTFRSSGYTGELFF. CDR3 in DNA: TGTGCCAGCACCTTCAGGTCTAGCGGGTACACCGGGGAGCTGTTTTTT.

The V call is TRBV5-5, the J call TRBJ2-5; 9 nucleotides agree with TRBD2. Germline CDR1 SGHKS, CDR2 YYEKEE (reference sequence). V trimming: 2 bases; J trimming: 5 bases; junction bases outside the gene matches: 7. The CDR3 is made up of 15 amino acids. CDR3 bases: TGTGCCAGCAGCTTACCCGGGACTAGCAAGGAGACCCAGTACTTC. This sequence encodes CASSLPGTSKETQYF.

The J gene is TRBJ1-3, the V gene TRBV28; maybe TRBD1 (5 bases). V was trimmed by 10 bases and J by 2 bases, leaving 15 bases between them. Germline CDR1 is MDHEN and CDR2 is SYDVKM. This CDR3 is 14 amino acids long. In DNA, the CDR3 is TGTGCCACCACACGCGGGACGGCTGGAAACACCATATATTTT. Encoded protein: CATTRGTAGNTIYF.